The 30 T cell receptor beta chains reported below all come from one sample, sequenced in a study of shared clonotypes between healthy human individuals. Clones were sequenced by immunoSEQ multiplex PCR, and TCRdb holds only the in-frame ones, with some missing. Of approximately 340,000 clones listed, around 70% are singletons. The source material was memory CD4+ T cells sorted from blood. Stated subset: CD45RA-negative fraction. All receptors come from a man between 25 and 39 years old in good health.

The chain has TRBV19 and TRBJ1-5; 7 nucleotides line up with TRBD1. The length of the CDR3 is 16 residues. V was clipped by 3 bases and J by 2 bases; unmatched bases: 7. Per germline, CDR1 LNHDA and CDR2 SQIVND (reference sequence). The CDR3 spells CASSMGSGGRNQPQHF. DNA of the CDR3: TGTGCCAGTAGTATGGGCTCAGGGGGTCGCAATCAGCCCCAGCATTTT.

The CDR3 nucleotides are TGTGCCAGCTCACCTCGTACCGGGACACTGAACACCGGGGAGCTGTTTTTT. As protein: CASSPRTGTLNTGELFF. The chain is built from TRBV18 and TRBJ2-2, with D maybe TRBD1 (6 bases). Germline lookup yields CDR1 KGHSH and CDR2 LQKENI. The CDR3 length is 17 residues. V lost 3 bases to trimming and J lost 1 base, with 15 bases between them.

The chain links TRBV4-1 to TRBJ1-4; D not resolved. The V gene's germline CDR1 is MGHRA and CDR2 YSYEKL. CDR3 length: 13 amino acids. The V end was cut by 2 bases, the J end by 8 bases, with 9 bases between. For the CDR3, the DNA is TGCGCCAGCAGCCAATCGGCGGACGAAAAACTGTTTTTT. This codes for CASSQSADEKLFF.

This clone occurred a few times. The DNA of the CDR3 is TGTGCCATCAGTGGACTTCGGGATAGCTACACCTTC. It encodes CAISGLRDSYTF. The J gene is TRBJ1-2, the V gene TRBV10-3, with D uncertain. Trimming shortened V by 4 bases and J by 9 bases, and 12 bases separated the two germline ends. The CDR3 is 12 residues long. The V gene's germline CDR1 is ENHRY and CDR2 SYGVKD.

This clone was counted once. V is TRBV4-1 and J is TRBJ1-3; weak D call: TRBD1 (6 bases). Trimming cost V 3 bases and J 4 bases, with 13 bases left between them. The CDR3 spans 15 residues. Germline V gives CDR1 MGHRA, CDR2 YSYEKL. Here the CDR3 reads CASSQPDRLGNTIYF. The DNA of the CDR3 is TGCGCCAGCAGCCAGCCCGACAGGCTAGGAAACACCATATATTTT.

The V gene is TRBV9, the J gene TRBJ1-3, with D hard to call. Germline CDR1 SGDLS, CDR2 YYNGEE. This CDR3 comprises 16 residues. The V and J ends lost 5 bases and 0 bases respectively, with 15 bases between them. Written as DNA, the CDR3 is TGTGCCAGCAGTCGAGATTCCCCGAGCTCTGGAAACACCATATATTTT. Translation: CASSRDSPSSGNTIYF.

The chain recombines TRBV5-4 with TRBJ1-2; weak D call: TRBD1 (6 bases). With 4 bases removed from V and 0 bases from J, the gap between germline ends came to 13 bases. Germline values: CDR1 SGHNT, CDR2 YYREEE (reference sequence). The CDR3 has 15 amino acids. The CDR3 loop is CASSEADSSNYGYTF. CDR3 DNA: TGTGCCAGCAGCGAAGCGGACAGTTCTAACTATGGCTACACCTTC.

J is TRBJ2-5 and V is TRBV5-1, with D perhaps matching TRBD2 (6 bases). Trimming removed 4 bases from V and 6 bases from J, with 13 bases in between. The CDR3 totals 13 residues. Germline lookup yields CDR1 SGHRS and CDR2 YFSETQ. The CDR3 loop is CASSTGTGKTQYF. The CDR3 DNA reads TGCGCCAGCAGCACCGGGACTGGTAAGACCCAGTACTTC. Supplemented by reference TRBV5-1 and TRBJ2-5, the full variable domain reads KAGVTQTPRYLIKTRGQQVTLSCSPISGHRSVSWYQQTPGQGLQFLFEYFSETQRNKGNFPGRFSGRQFSNSRSEMNVSTLELGDSALYLCASSTGTGKTQYFGPGTRLLVL.

The rearrangement joins TRBV5-4 to TRBJ2-1, with D maybe TRBD1 (6 bases). The germline gives CDR1 SGHNT, CDR2 YYREEE (reference sequence). The CDR3 is made up of 15 amino acids. Between the trimmed V and J ends, which lost 5 bases and 2 bases, there was a span of 14 bases. CDR3 region: CASSFAGDTYNEQFF. CDR3 nucleotides: TGTGCCAGCAGTTTTGCAGGGGACACCTACAATGAGCAGTTCTTC.

This clone came up many times. The chain is built from TRBV11-1 and TRBJ2-7; 10 bases are shared with TRBD2. Germline loops: CDR1 SGHAT, CDR2 FQDESV (reference sequence). After removal of 1 base from V and 0 bases from J, the junction contained 3 bases not matched to a gene. This CDR3 is built from 16 residues. CDR3 DNA: TGTGCCAGCAGCTTAGATCTAGCGGGAGCCTCCTACGAGCAGTACTTC. Translated, it gives CASSLDLAGASYEQYF.

The chain uses TRBV10-1 and TRBJ2-3; the D is unclear. The CDR3 is made up of 14 amino acids. Trimming removed 6 bases from V and 2 bases from J, with 12 bases in between. CDR1 WNHNN and CDR2 SYGVQD come from the germline V gene (reference sequence). This CDR3 is CASREGSYTDTQYF. The DNA for the CDR3 is TGCGCCAGCAGGGAAGGGTCATACACAGATACGCAGTATTTT.

The chain links TRBV6-1 to TRBJ2-3; D is possibly TRBD2 (6 bases). Trimming removed 4 bases from V and 2 bases from J, with 16 bases in between. Per germline, CDR1 MNHNS and CDR2 SASEGT. The CDR3 loop spans 16 amino acids. The CDR3 bases are TGTGCCAGCAGTGGGGCTATGGAGGGCCTCACAGATACGCAGTATTTT. Protein sequence: CASSGAMEGLTDTQYF.

This chain joins TRBV5-1 and TRBJ2-3, with TRBD2 as a possible D gene (6 bases). The CDR3 length is 15 residues. From germline, CDR1 is SGHRS and CDR2 YFSETQ. Trimming took 6 bases from V and 0 from J, leaving 14 bases between them. CDR3 in amino acids: CASTPWSGSTDTQYF. CDR3 nucleotide sequence: TGCGCCAGCACTCCTTGGAGCGGGAGCACAGATACGCAGTATTTT.

The chain carries TRBV7-9 and TRBJ2-3, with TRBD1 identical over 11 bases. The CDR3 is made up of 18 amino acids. The germline V gene encodes CDR1 SEHNR and CDR2 FQNEAQ (reference sequence). The V gene end was trimmed by 3 bases and the J gene end by 2 bases; junction bases not matched to a gene: 10. CDR3 sequence reads: CASSFGQGAGRTTDTQYF. The CDR3 DNA is TGTGCCAGCAGCTTTGGACAGGGGGCGGGTAGGACCACAGATACGCAGTATTTT.

V usage is TRBV5-4 and J usage is TRBJ1-4; 9 bases are a match to TRBD1. CDR3 size: 17 residues. Germline CDR1 is SGHNT and CDR2 is YYREEE (reference sequence). After removal of 3 bases from V and 2 bases from J, the junction contained 8 bases not matched to a gene. The CDR3 coding sequence is TGTGCCAGCAGCTCCTTGGGGACAGGGATTACTAATGAAAAACTGTTTTTT. Translated: CASSSLGTGITNEKLFF.

This chain connects TRBV11-3 to TRBJ2-5, with D unclear. The V and J ends lost 5 bases and 5 bases respectively, with 12 bases between them. The CDR3 runs 13 residues. CDR1 SGHNT and CDR2 YENEEA come from the germline V gene. CDR3 residues: CASSTSLGETQYF. The CDR3 DNA reads TGTGCCAGCAGCACCTCCCTAGGCGAGACCCAGTACTTC.

The CDR3 reads CASSLVRAGEVDTQYF. The CDR3 DNA reads TGTGCCAGCAGCTTAGTCCGAGCGGGAGAGGTAGATACGCAGTATTTT. This chain links TRBV7-9 with TRBJ2-3; TRBD2 matches at 8 bases. The V segment lost 1 base and the J segment 5 bases; nucleotides outside the gene matches: 8. The CDR3 runs to 16 residues. CDR1 SEHNR and CDR2 FQNEAQ come from the germline V gene (reference sequence).

The gene calls are TRBV9 and TRBJ1-2; TRBD1 aligns across 9 bases. J lost 10 bases, V lost 3 bases, and 13 bases had no gene match. This CDR3 is 15 amino acids long. Germline lookup yields CDR1 SGDLS and CDR2 YYNGEE. The CDR3 here is CASSAEVGGTGFYTF. CDR3 nucleotides: TGTGCCAGCAGCGCCGAGGTTGGGGGGACAGGGTTCTACACCTTC.

This chain links TRBV7-6 with TRBJ1-2; the D gene is possibly TRBD1 (5 bases). V lost 4 bases to trimming and J lost 2 bases, with 20 bases between them. The CDR3 runs 17 residues. The germline gives CDR1 SGHVS, CDR2 FNYEAQ. The CDR3 nucleotides read TGTGCCAGCAGCTCCCAGATTCGTGGGACCGAAAACTATGGCTACACCTTC. As protein: CASSSQIRGTENYGYTF.

This chain links TRBV5-4 with TRBJ1-2, with D possibly being TRBD1 (6 bases). The CDR3 length is 13 residues. V shed 4 bases and J shed 5 bases, with 12 bases lying between them. Per germline, CDR1 SGHNT and CDR2 YYREEE (reference sequence). The CDR3 here is CASSARGGYGYTF. CDR3 nucleotide sequence: TGTGCCAGCAGCGCTAGAGGGGGGTATGGCTACACCTTC.

The table lists this clone with a few counts. The chain is built from TRBV27 and TRBJ1-1; D gene unclear. V shed 3 bases and J shed 11 bases, with 10 bases lying between them. The germline V gene has CDR1 MNHEY and CDR2 SMNVEV (reference sequence). The CDR3 is 11 residues long. CDR3 sequence: CASSFYPPAFF. CDR3 in DNA: TGTGCCAGCAGTTTTTATCCGCCCGCTTTCTTT.

The V and J genes are TRBV11-2 and TRBJ2-7; 7 bases fit TRBD1. Germline trimming cut 1 base from V and 1 base from J; bases unmatched to any gene: 7. The CDR3 runs to 16 residues. Germline CDR1 and CDR2: SGHAT and FQNNGV. CDR3 DNA sequence: TGTGCCAGCAGCTTAGTAGGGGGCCACCTATCCTACGAGCAGTACTTC. The encoded protein is CASSLVGGHLSYEQYF.

The V call is TRBV4-2, the J call TRBJ2-3; the D is unclear. V was trimmed by 0 bases and J by 2 bases, leaving 9 bases between them. This CDR3 is 15 amino acids long. Germline loops: CDR1 LGHNA, CDR2 YNFKEQ. CDR3 nucleotide sequence: TGTGCCAGCAGCCAAGAGGTTAGAAACACAGATACGCAGTATTTT. Translation gives CASSQEVRNTDTQYF.

The chain links TRBV6-6 to TRBJ2-1; D ambiguous. Germline V gene lookup returns CDR1 MNHNY and CDR2 SVGAGI (reference sequence). The CDR3 runs 13 residues. V lost 6 bases, J lost 3 bases, and 9 bases lay in between. The CDR3 loop is CASSRKSYNEQFF. DNA of the CDR3: TGTGCCAGCAGCAGAAAGAGCTACAATGAGCAGTTCTTC.

V usage is TRBV10-3 and J usage is TRBJ2-5, with 7 bases aligning to TRBD1. The CDR3 sequence is 17 residues long. Germline loops: CDR1 ENHRY, CDR2 SYGVKD. V was pared by 4 bases and J by 0 bases, with 11 bases of the junction left unmatched. DNA for the CDR3: TGTGCCATCAGTGTGGGACAGCGAATCCAAGACCAAGAGACCCAGTACTTC. Protein: CAISVGQRIQDQETQYF.

This chain joins TRBV7-2 and TRBJ2-6, with D tentatively TRBD1 (5 bases). Germline V gene sequence: CDR1 SGHTA, CDR2 FQGNSA. Trimming left V 5 bases short and J 6 bases short, with 14 bases between. There are 15 residues in the CDR3. In DNA, the CDR3 is TGTGCCAGCAGCCAGATTTCCAGGGAGGCCAACGTCCTGACTTTC. It translates to CASSQISREANVLTF.

The rearrangement links TRBV7-2 to TRBJ1-2; D is ambiguous. Germline loops: CDR1 SGHTA, CDR2 FQGNSA. This CDR3 spans 16 amino acids. With 5 bases removed from V and 4 bases from J, the gap between germline ends came to 20 bases. CDR3 DNA sequence: TGTGCCAGCAGCCCCCCGGGTAGCAGGCCGACCTATGGCTACACCTTC. Translated: CASSPPGSRPTYGYTF.

The CDR3 region has the DNA TGTGCCAGCAGCTTAGATCGGGAAAACACCATATATTTT. Its translation: CASSLDRENTIYF. J is TRBJ1-3 and V is TRBV11-2; unclear D gene. This CDR3 has 13 amino acids. Trimming removed 0 bases at V and 6 bases at J, with 6 bases between. Germline CDR1 reads SGHAT; CDR2 reads FQNNGV.

The rearrangement uses TRBV5-1 and TRBJ2-5; tentatively, D is TRBD2 (6 bases). Germline loops: CDR1 SGHRS, CDR2 YFSETQ. CDR3 length equals 15 residues. V shed 1 base and J shed 2 bases, with 12 bases lying between them. The CDR3 loop is CASSLRDSPQETQYF. The CDR3 region has the DNA TGCGCCAGCAGCTTGAGGGACTCACCGCAAGAGACCCAGTACTTC.

The count of this clone is one. The chain is built from TRBV11-2 and TRBJ2-7; 7 nucleotides line up with TRBD1. The junction had 9 bases not matched to a gene; V was cut back by 4 bases and J by 0 bases. CDR1 is SGHAT, CDR2 FQNNGV, per germline. There are 16 residues in the CDR3. The CDR3 DNA reads TGTGCCAGCAGCTCAGGACAGGTATTATCCTCCTACGAGCAGTACTTC. Amino acids: CASSSGQVLSSYEQYF.